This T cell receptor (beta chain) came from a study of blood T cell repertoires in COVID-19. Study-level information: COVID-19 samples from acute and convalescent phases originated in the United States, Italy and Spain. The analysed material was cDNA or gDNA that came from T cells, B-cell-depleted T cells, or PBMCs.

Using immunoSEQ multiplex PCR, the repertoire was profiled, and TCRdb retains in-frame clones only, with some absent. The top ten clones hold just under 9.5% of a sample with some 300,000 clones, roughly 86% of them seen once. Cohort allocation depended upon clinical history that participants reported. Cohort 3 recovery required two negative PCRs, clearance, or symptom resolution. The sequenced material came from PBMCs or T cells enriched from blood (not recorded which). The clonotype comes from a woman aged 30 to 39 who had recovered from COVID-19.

CDR3 sequence (DNA): TGTGCCAGCAGCTTCCAGGGTTTGTATGGCTACACCTTC. Residues: CASSFQGLYGYTF. The V and J genes are TRBV5-4 and TRBJ1-2, with D possibly matching TRBD1 (5 bases). The CDR3 extends over 13 amino acids. Germline CDR1 and CDR2: SGHNT and YYREEE (reference sequence). Trimming removed 2 bases at V and 5 bases at J, with 10 bases between.